A selection of T cell receptor beta chains follows, all from one sample in a study of cytomegalovirus exposure and HLA in healthy donors. The assay was immunoSEQ multiplex PCR, and TCRdb's table has in-frame clones only and misses some. The table has fewer than 200,000 clones, about 85% seen once. Sequenced: PBMCs. These receptors came from a man aged 25 to 45 in good health and CMV-seropositive. CDR3s include the opening cysteine and the closing phenylalanine or tryptophan. Fields, in order: D gene, clone size, V gene, J gene, CDR3 protein, CDR3 DNA. D genes are given only for firm matches. Some rows have no size entry. The others give once, few or many, or a class for an expanded clone.

>TRBD2|.|TRBV4-3|TRBJ2-4
CASSQEAGSGDIQYF
TGCGCCAGCAGCCAAGAAGCGGGGAGTGGAGACATTCAGTACTTC
>TRBD1|.|TRBV27|TRBJ2-3
CASSSLTGHGTQYF
TGTGCCAGCAGTTCCCTGACAGGGCACGGTACGCAGTATTTT
>.|.|TRBV18|TRBJ2-3
CASSPAYTAGTDTQYF
TGTGCCAGCTCACCGGCCTACACGGCGGGCACAGATACGCAGTATTTT
>TRBD1|.|TRBV15|TRBJ1-5
CATSGDREGNQPQHF
TGTGCCACCAGCGGTGACAGGGAGGGCAATCAGCCCCAGCATTTT
>TRBD1|once|TRBV18|TRBJ1-1
CASSPRDRGNLNTEAFF
TGTGCCAGCTCACCGAGGGACAGGGGGAACCTGAACACTGAAGCTTTCTTT
>.|.|TRBV27|TRBJ2-5
CASSFGRGRQETQYF
TGTGCCAGCAGTTTTGGCAGGGGGAGGCAAGAGACCCAGTACTTC
>TRBD2|.|TRBV19|TRBJ2-7
CASSTPTGLAGTSPQYF
TGTGCCAGTAGTACTCCTACCGGACTAGCGGGAACCTCCCCACAGTACTTC
>TRBD2|.|TRBV5-1|TRBJ2-2
CASSSSGLAFAGELFF
TGCGCCAGCAGCTCGTCGGGACTAGCTTTCGCCGGGGAGCTGTTTTTT
>.|once|TRBV6-4|TRBJ1-4
CASSDGGTNEKLFF
TGTGCCAGCAGTGATGGGGGGACTAATGAAAAACTGTTTTTT
>TRBD2|.|TRBV4-1|TRBJ2-7
CASSQPPAGVYEQYF
TGCGCCAGCAGCCAACCCCCGGCGGGAGTCTACGAGCAGTACTTC
>TRBD1|.|TRBV7-2|TRBJ2-7
CASSLGTGASEQYF
TGTGCCAGCAGCCTCGGGACAGGGGCCAGCGAGCAGTACTTC
>TRBD1|few|TRBV5-5|TRBJ2-7
CASSLTGTGRDEQYF
TGTGCCAGCAGTTTGACCGGGACAGGGAGGGACGAGCAGTACTTC
>.|once|TRBV5-4|TRBJ1-1
CASSLGQKRSSTEAFF
TGTGCCAGCAGCTTGGGACAAAAACGGTCCAGCACTGAAGCTTTCTTT
>.|once|TRBV9|TRBJ1-3
CASSATAGNTIYF
TGTGCCAGCAGCGCGACAGCTGGAAACACCATATATTTT
>TRBD2|once|TRBV7-2|TRBJ2-2
CASSPTSFANTGELFF
TGTGCCAGCAGCCCGACTAGCTTCGCGAACACCGGGGAGCTGTTTTTT
>TRBD2|.|TRBV2|TRBJ2-7
CASTQGLAGPYEQYF
TGTGCCAGCACCCAGGGACTAGCGGGCCCCTACGAGCAGTACTTC
>TRBD2|.|TRBV11-3|TRBJ2-5
CATLPQRGGQETQYF
TGTGCCACCCTTCCCCAACGCGGGGGACAAGAGACCCAGTACTTC
>.|once|TRBV27|TRBJ1-1
CASRGFMNTEAFF
TGTGCCAGCCGGGGATTCATGAACACTGAAGCTTTCTTT
>.|.|TRBV11-3|TRBJ2-2
CASSFVVAGLTGELFF
TGTGCCAGCAGCTTCGTGGTGGCAGGGCTCACCGGGGAGCTGTTTTTT
>TRBD2|few|TRBV9|TRBJ2-5
CASSRLAGEETQYF
TGTGCCAGCAGCAGGCTAGCGGGAGAGGAGACCCAGTACTTC
>.|.|TRBV13|TRBJ1-1
CASSLVSVRGSEAFF
TGTGCCAGCAGCTTGGTTTCTGTCCGAGGATCTGAAGCTTTCTTT
>.|.|TRBV6-4|TRBJ2-3
CASSDDRDSDTQYF
TGTGCCAGCAGTGACGACAGGGACTCAGATACGCAGTATTTT
>.|.|TRBV7-9|TRBJ2-1
CASSLAEAYNEQFF
TGTGCCAGCAGCTTAGCGGAGGCCTACAATGAGCAGTTCTTC
>TRBD1|once|TRBV10-3|TRBJ2-3
CAISVYGQGDADTQYF
TGTGCCATCAGTGTCTACGGACAGGGGGATGCAGATACGCAGTATTTT
>TRBD1|.|TRBV4-1|TRBJ1-1
CASSEDRRTEAFF
TGCGCCAGCAGCGAGGACAGGCGGACTGAAGCTTTCTTT
>TRBD1|.|TRBV18|TRBJ1-3
CASSPGTGNSGNTIYF
TGTGCCAGCTCCCCTGGGACAGGGAACTCTGGAAACACCATATATTTT
>TRBD1|.|TRBV30|TRBJ2-4
CAWSVGTGLSFHF
TGTGCCTGGAGTGTAGGGACAGGGCTCTCCTTCCACTTC
>.|.|TRBV19|TRBJ1-5
CASNDGVQPQHF
TGTGCCAGTAACGACGGGGTCCAGCCCCAGCATTTT
>TRBD2|once|TRBV7-2|TRBJ2-1
CASSLELAGGGEQFF
TGTGCCAGCAGCTTAGAACTAGCGGGAGGGGGAGAGCAGTTCTTC
>TRBD2|.|TRBV6-4|TRBJ2-3
CASSEGGLAGDTQYF
TGTGCCAGCAGTGAAGGGGGACTAGCGGGAGATACGCAGTATTTT
>TRBD2|.|TRBV7-9|TRBJ2-1
CASSLGTSADEQFF
TGTGCCAGCAGCTTAGGGACTAGCGCTGATGAGCAGTTCTTC
>.|.|TRBV2|TRBJ1-2
CASSEAREGGYTF
TGTGCCAGCAGTGAAGCGCGGGAAGGCGGCTACACCTTC
>.|.|TRBV15|TRBJ1-4
CATSRGAGNEKLFF
TGTGCCACCAGCAGAGGGGCCGGTAATGAAAAACTGTTTTTT
>.|.|TRBV27|TRBJ2-7
CASSRSYSSYEQYF
TGTGCCAGCTCCCGTTCGTACTCTTCCTACGAGCAGTACTTC
>.|.|TRBV28|TRBJ2-3
CASSIAAPSSTDTQYF
TGTGCCAGCAGCATAGCAGCTCCTTCTAGCACAGATACGCAGTATTTT
>.|.|TRBV5-4|TRBJ2-1
CASSRTASSYNEQFF
TGTGCCAGCAGCCGGACAGCGAGCTCCTACAATGAGCAGTTCTTC
>TRBD1|.|TRBV19|TRBJ1-5
CASSLGQGAVRSNQPQHF
TGTGCCAGTAGCTTGGGACAGGGGGCCGTCAGGAGCAATCAGCCCCAGCATTTT
>.|.|TRBV30|TRBJ2-4
CAWSVQSHIQYF
TGTGCCTGGAGTGTACAGTCCCACATTCAGTACTTC
>.|.|TRBV15|TRBJ2-7
CATSSPMDREGDEQYF
TGTGCCACCAGCAGTCCTATGGACAGAGAGGGCGACGAGCAGTACTTC
>.|.|TRBV6-1|TRBJ1-4
CASRTRTGTRGKLFF
TGTGCCAGCAGGACCAGGACCGGGACCCGGGGGAAACTGTTTTTT
>.|.|TRBV7-2|TRBJ2-3
CASSLVRRGDTQYF
TGTGCCAGCAGCTTAGTTCGTCGGGGAGATACGCAGTATTTT
>.|.|TRBV4-2|TRBJ1-4
CASSRRIRDEDEKLFF
TGTGCCAGCAGCCGGAGGATTAGGGATGAGGATGAAAAACTGTTTTTT